This TCR beta chain came from a study of blood T cell repertoires in COVID-19. Original processing methods: Estimation of nucleated cell counts was performed using reference gene primer amplification. Sequencing used immunoSEQ multiplex PCR; TCRdb keeps in-frame clones, though not all of them. V and J calls and clone size are as listed in that table; D and trimming were resolved from the DNA. Of 95,000 to 150,000 clones in the sample, 70% to 90% were seen once. Germline assignment: CDR1 MDHEN and CDR2 SYDVKM. Trimming shortened V by 2 bases and J by 4 bases, and 8 bases separated the two germline ends. The CDR3 loop spans 13 amino acids.

The rearrangement links TRBV28 to TRBJ1-2; D remains ambiguous. This clonotype originated in a man in his fifties or sixties with acute or convalescent COVID-19. The sequenced sample was peripheral blood. CDR3 nucleotides: TGTGCCAGCAGTTTAACAGACCTCTATGGCTACACCTTC. Its protein is CASSLTDLYGYTF.